This paragraph reports one T cell receptor beta chain. No antigen is known for it. The sample is drawn from a study of T-cell memory formation after mild COVID-19. Study-level information: Clustering of TCRs was largely donor specific. Study-level results: The CD4+ clones that contracted clustered mainly within CM and EM, and the CD8+ clones concentrated in EMRA. Memory from before infection featured some responding clones, which suggests cross-reactive memory joined.

There are 17 residues in the CDR3. With V trimmed by 6 bases and J by 3 bases, 10 bases remained unmatched. CDR1 is SGHNT, CDR2 YENEEA, per germline. Barcoded TCR alpha and TCR beta cDNA libraries with UMIs came from 5'RACE using constant-segment primers. TCRdb called the 5' RACE reads again in MiXCR, with one record for every CDR3 protein. Seen here are fewer than 250,000 distinct CDR3 sequences, about 17% observed once, and the top ten hold roughly 2.6%. The clonotype originates from an adult woman who had mild COVID-19 (a few samples of this study predate the infection). Cell type and time point are not known. The chain employs TRBV11-3 and TRBJ2-3; TRBD2 agrees at 12 bases. The specimen was PBMCs or a T cell subset sorted from them (not recorded which). The CDR3 reads CASSLTGTSGLTDTQYF. The DNA of the CDR3 is TGTGCCAGCAGTTTGACCGGGACTAGCGGGCTGACAGATACGCAGTATTTT.